The 23 T cell receptor beta chains reported below all come from one sample, sequenced in a study of cytomegalovirus exposure and HLA in healthy donors. Sequenced by immunoSEQ multiplex PCR; TCRdb stores in-frame clones only, minus some. This table has about 300,000 clones, approximately 88% appearing once. The specimen sequenced was PBMCs. The receptors were sampled from a woman under 30 in good health and CMV-seronegative.

V and J are TRBV5-1 and TRBJ2-1; 8 bases agree with TRBD2. Trimming at V came to 6 bases and at J to 2 bases, leaving 1 base not matched to a gene. This CDR3 spans 13 amino acids. From germline, CDR1 is SGHRS and CDR2 YFSETQ. CDR3 in DNA: TGCGCCAGCATCGGGAGGGCCTACAATGAGCAGTTCTTC. Translation gives CASIGRAYNEQFF.

The chain carries TRBV4-2 and TRBJ2-3; TRBD2 agrees at 12 bases. The V gene's germline CDR1 is LGHNA and CDR2 YNFKEQ. CDR3 length: 17 amino acids. After removal of 0 bases from V and 4 bases from J, the junction contained 5 bases not matched to a gene. The CDR3, as DNA: TGTGCCAGCAGCCAAGAGTTGGCTAGCGGGAGGGCAGATACGCAGTATTTT. It yields the protein CASSQELASGRADTQYF.

J is TRBJ1-3 and V is TRBV4-1; tentatively, D is TRBD1 (6 bases). The CDR3 spans 15 residues. The V gene lost 3 bases and the J gene lost 7 bases, with 16 bases spanning the gap. Germline values: CDR1 MGHRA, CDR2 YSYEKL. The CDR3 is CASSQTPGQGNTIYF. CDR3 bases: TGCGCCAGCAGCCAGACCCCGGGACAAGGCAACACCATATATTTT.

This clone was seen a single time. The chain carries TRBV7-3 and TRBJ2-3; 8 bases map to TRBD2. The CDR3 runs 16 residues. Trimming removed 5 bases from V and 8 bases from J; junction bases left unmatched: 15. Looked up from germline, CDR1 is SGHTA and CDR2 is FQGTGA. DNA for the CDR3: TGTGCCAGCAGCGAATACGGACTGAGGGCGGGGGGTACGCAGTATTTT. Protein: CASSEYGLRAGGTQYF.

This chain connects TRBV28 to TRBJ2-1; possibly TRBD2 for D (6 bases). The CDR3 is made up of 15 amino acids. In germline, CDR1 is MDHEN, CDR2 SYDVKM. V was trimmed by 4 bases and J by 6 bases, leaving 16 bases between them. CDR3 bases: TGTGCCAGCAGTTCCAGGACTAAGGGAGGCAATGAGCAGTTCTTC. As protein: CASSSRTKGGNEQFF.

The chain links TRBV4-3 to TRBJ2-1; a weak D match, TRBD1 (6 bases). Trimming took off 0 bases at V and 10 bases at J, with 10 bases between the two ends. Germline V gene data show CDR1 as LGHNA and CDR2 as YSLEER. The CDR3 covers 13 residues. The CDR3 DNA reads as TGCGCCAGCAGCCAAGATTTAGGGGGAGAGCAGTTCTTC. The encoded protein is CASSQDLGGEQFF.

The chain is built from TRBV5-4 and TRBJ2-2, with 8 bases matching TRBD2. The CDR3 is made up of 13 amino acids. Germline values: CDR1 SGHNT, CDR2 YYREEE (reference sequence). The V and J ends lost 10 bases and 2 bases, in that order; junction bases with no gene match: 4. CDR3 nucleotide sequence: TGTGCCTTTTTAGCGGGAAACACCGGGGAGCTGTTTTTT. Translating it yields CAFLAGNTGELFF.

This clone was counted only a few times. The chain carries TRBV18 and TRBJ1-1; D remains ambiguous. With 4 bases removed from V and 0 bases from J, the gap between germline ends came to 12 bases. CDR1 and CDR2 (germline): KGHSH, LQKENI. This CDR3 comprises 15 residues. The CDR3 sequence is CASSQRRDLNTEAFF. In DNA, the CDR3 is TGTGCCAGCTCACAACGGAGGGATTTGAACACTGAAGCTTTCTTT.

The chain joins TRBV28 to TRBJ2-6; D is uncertain. This CDR3 region has 16 residues. Deletions cut 1 base from V and 4 bases from J, with 11 bases between. Germline CDR1 MDHEN, CDR2 SYDVKM. CDR3 sequence: CASSLSPLAGANVLTF. The DNA for the CDR3 is TGTGCCAGCAGTTTATCGCCCCTCGCGGGGGCCAACGTCCTGACTTTC.

The chain carries TRBV9 and TRBJ2-1; tentatively, D is TRBD1 (5 bases). The CDR3 is made up of 12 amino acids. Trimming pared 0 bases from V and 7 bases from J, leaving 5 bases between. Germline V gene sequence: CDR1 SGDLS, CDR2 YYNGEE. Here the CDR3 DNA reads TGTGCCAGCAGCGTAGAGGGGAATGAGCAGTTCTTC. This encodes CASSVEGNEQFF.

Only one count was recorded for this clone. The chain has TRBV10-2 and TRBJ2-1; possible D gene TRBD2, 6 bases. CDR1 is WSHSY and CDR2 is SAAADI in the germline V gene. The length of the CDR3 is 15 residues. V lost 3 bases, J lost 5 bases, and 14 bases lay in between. In DNA, the CDR3 is TGCGCCAGCAGTGACTGGGGGGTAGGGGACAATGAGCAGTTCTTC. It codes for CASSDWGVGDNEQFF.

This chain connects TRBV9 to TRBJ2-3, with 7 bases lining up with TRBD1. This CDR3 region has 15 residues. V trimming: 3 bases; J trimming: 5 bases; junction bases outside the gene matches: 9. CDR1 is SGDLS, CDR2 YYNGEE, per germline. The chain's CDR3 is CASSATSRDRDTQYF. As DNA, the CDR3 is TGTGCCAGCAGCGCAACCTCCCGGGACAGAGATACGCAGTATTTT.

The J gene is TRBJ2-7, the V gene TRBV29-1; 7 bases match TRBD1. The CDR3 sequence is 13 residues long. With V trimmed by 3 bases and J by 0 bases, 2 bases remained unmatched. The V gene's germline CDR1 is SQVTM and CDR2 ANQGSEA. CDR3 sequence reads: CSVEPGGSYEQYF. CDR3 DNA: TGCAGCGTTGAGCCAGGGGGCTCCTACGAGCAGTACTTC.

The J gene is TRBJ2-7, the V gene TRBV5-1; TRBD2 matches at 9 bases. J lost 0 bases, V lost 1 base, and 2 bases had no gene match. The CDR3 has 15 amino acids. The germline V gene encodes CDR1 SGHRS and CDR2 YFSETQ. In DNA, the CDR3 is TGCGCCAGCAGCTTGAATAGCGGGAGCTCCTACGAGCAGTACTTC. Protein: CASSLNSGSSYEQYF.

Concerning this clone itself: This sample includes further DNA sequences coding for the same CDR3. This sequence joins TRBV7-3 and TRBJ2-1, with D possibly TRBD1 on 5 matching bases. V lost 1 base to trimming and J lost 8 bases, with 9 bases between them. CDR3 length: 13 residues. The V gene's germline CDR1 is SGHTA and CDR2 FQGTGA. Here the CDR3 DNA reads TGTGCCAGCAGCTTAAAGGTCAGGGATGAGCAGTTCTTC. Its translation is CASSLKVRDEQFF.

The chain carries TRBV19 and TRBJ1-2, with D hard to call. This CDR3 has 16 residues. The V gene's germline CDR1 is LNHDA and CDR2 SQIVND (reference sequence). V was pared by 3 bases and J by 4 bases, with 18 bases between. The CDR3 here is CASSILSLGRSYGYTF. CDR3 bases: TGTGCCAGTAGTATCTTAAGTCTGGGCCGAAGCTATGGCTACACCTTC.

The chain recombines TRBV9 with TRBJ2-1; D possibly corresponds to TRBD2 (6 bases). V gave up 4 bases and J gave up 8 bases, with 16 bases separating them. The CDR3 sequence is 14 residues long. In germline, CDR1 is SGDLS, CDR2 YYNGEE. The CDR3 is CASSPQGLGDEQFF. CDR3 in DNA: TGTGCCAGCAGCCCTCAGGGACTCGGGGATGAGCAGTTCTTC. Filled out from reference TRBV9 and TRBJ2-1, the complete variable domain reads DSGVTQTPKHLITATGQRVTLRCSPRSGDLSVYWYQQSLDQGLQFLIQYYNGEERAKGNILERFSAQQFPDLHSELNLSSLELGDSALYFCASSPQGLGDEQFFGPGTRLTVL.

This sequence joins TRBV14 and TRBJ1-2, with D maybe TRBD1 (5 bases). Trimming removed 0 bases from V and 4 bases from J, with 15 bases in between. Looked up from germline, CDR1 is SGHDN and CDR2 is FVKESK. The CDR3 consists of 16 residues. CDR3 sequence (DNA): TGTGCCAGCAGCCAAGAATGGGCAGGGTTGGGCTATGGCTACACCTTC. It specifies CASSQEWAGLGYGYTF.

This clone occurred once. The chain combines TRBV7-9 with TRBJ2-5; 8 bases agree with TRBD2. This CDR3 is built from 15 residues. Germline V gene data show CDR1 as SEHNR and CDR2 as FQNEAQ (reference sequence). The junction had 10 bases not matched to a gene; V was cut back by 6 bases and J by 4 bases. The CDR3 DNA is TGTGCCAGCAGTACTAGCGGAGATGGTTTAGAGACCCAGTACTTC. This translates into CASSTSGDGLETQYF.

V gene TRBV7-2 combines with J gene TRBJ2-7, with 10 positions matching TRBD2. CDR1 is SGHTA and CDR2 is FQGNSA in the germline V gene. This CDR3 has 17 amino acids. The V and J ends lost 0 bases and 4 bases, in that order; junction bases with no gene match: 9. CDR3 bases: TGTGCCAGCAGCTTAGCGTTGGCTAGCGGGAGAGGGTACGAGCAGTACTTC. This gives the protein CASSLALASGRGYEQYF. The full variable domain, rest sourced from reference TRBV7-2 and TRBJ2-7, is GAGVSQSPSNKVTEKGKDVELRCDPISGHTALYWYRQSLGQGLEFLIYFQGNSAPDKSGLPSDRFSAERTGGSVSTLTIQRTQQEDSAVYLCASSLALASGRGYEQYFGPGTRLTVT.

This clone was detected once. The CDR3 nucleotides are TGTGCCAGCAGCCCAGACGGGTCGAGGGACAATGAGCAGTTCTTC. Translated: CASSPDGSRDNEQFF. This chain joins TRBV9 and TRBJ2-1; tentative D call: TRBD2 (5 bases). CDR3 length: 15 amino acids. Trimming left V 4 bases short and J 5 bases short, with 16 bases between. Germline CDR1 SGDLS, CDR2 YYNGEE. Drawing the rest from reference TRBV9 and TRBJ2-1, the complete variable domain is DSGVTQTPKHLITATGQRVTLRCSPRSGDLSVYWYQQSLDQGLQFLIQYYNGEERAKGNILERFSAQQFPDLHSELNLSSLELGDSALYFCASSPDGSRDNEQFFGPGTRLTVL.

This clone was observed once. The CDR3 sequence: CASQSVNGRDLFIEQYF. CDR3 nucleotide sequence: TGTGCCAGCCAGTCAGTGAACGGGAGGGACCTATTTATAGAGCAGTACTTC. The V call is TRBV28, the J call TRBJ2-7; 8 bases match TRBD2. The CDR3 spans 17 residues. Losses at the gene ends were 8 bases for V and 7 bases for J; bases not matched to a gene: 22. In germline, CDR1 is MDHEN, CDR2 SYDVKM.

The chain recombines TRBV28 with TRBJ2-5; no clear D gene. V shed 3 bases and J shed 3 bases, with 8 bases lying between them. The CDR3 spans 13 residues. The germline CDR1 and CDR2 sequences are MDHEN and SYDVKM. CDR3 DNA sequence: TGTGCCAGCAGTTTCGGTCAGGAAGAGACCCAGTACTTC. Amino acids: CASSFGQEETQYF.